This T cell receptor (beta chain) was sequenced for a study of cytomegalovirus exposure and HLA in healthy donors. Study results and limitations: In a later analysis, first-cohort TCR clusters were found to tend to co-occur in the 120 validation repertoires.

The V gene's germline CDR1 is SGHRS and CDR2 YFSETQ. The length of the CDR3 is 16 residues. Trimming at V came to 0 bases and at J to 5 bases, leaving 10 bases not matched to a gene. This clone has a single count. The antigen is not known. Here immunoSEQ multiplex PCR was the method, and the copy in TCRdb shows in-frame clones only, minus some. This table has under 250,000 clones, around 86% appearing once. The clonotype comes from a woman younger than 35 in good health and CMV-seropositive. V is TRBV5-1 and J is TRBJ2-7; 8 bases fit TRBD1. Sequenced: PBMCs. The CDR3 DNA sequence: TGCGCCAGCAGCTTGGCCCGGACAGGGAGTGGCGACGAGCAGTACTTC. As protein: CASSLARTGSGDEQYF.